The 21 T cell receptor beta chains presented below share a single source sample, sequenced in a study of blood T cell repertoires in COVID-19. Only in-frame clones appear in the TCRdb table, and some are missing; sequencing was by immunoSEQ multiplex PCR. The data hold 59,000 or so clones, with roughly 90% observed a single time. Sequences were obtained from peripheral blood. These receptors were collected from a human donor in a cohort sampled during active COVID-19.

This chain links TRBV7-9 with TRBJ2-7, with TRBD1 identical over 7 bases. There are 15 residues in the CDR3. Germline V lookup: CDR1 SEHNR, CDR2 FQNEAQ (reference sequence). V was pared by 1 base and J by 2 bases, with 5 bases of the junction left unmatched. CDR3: CASSLDRDRTYEQYF. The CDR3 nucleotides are TGTGCCAGCAGCTTAGACAGGGACAGAACCTACGAGCAGTACTTC.

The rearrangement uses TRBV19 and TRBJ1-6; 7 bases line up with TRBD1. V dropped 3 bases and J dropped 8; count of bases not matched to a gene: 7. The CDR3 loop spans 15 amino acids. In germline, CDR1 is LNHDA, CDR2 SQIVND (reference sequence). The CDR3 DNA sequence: TGTGCCAGTAGTATTCAGGGGGTGAACCATTCACCCCTCCACTTT. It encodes CASSIQGVNHSPLHF.

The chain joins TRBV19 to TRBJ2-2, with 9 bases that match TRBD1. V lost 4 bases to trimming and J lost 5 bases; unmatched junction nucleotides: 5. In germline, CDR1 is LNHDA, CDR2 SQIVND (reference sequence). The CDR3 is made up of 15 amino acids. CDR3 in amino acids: CASSKGQGWTGELFF. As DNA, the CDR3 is TGTGCCAGTAGTAAGGGACAGGGCTGGACCGGGGAGCTGTTTTTT.

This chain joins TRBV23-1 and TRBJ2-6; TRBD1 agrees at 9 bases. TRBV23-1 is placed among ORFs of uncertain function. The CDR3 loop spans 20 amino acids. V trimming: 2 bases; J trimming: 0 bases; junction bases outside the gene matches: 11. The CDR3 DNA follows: TGCGCCAGCAGTCAACAACGACCGGGACAGGGAGTCTCTGGGGCCAACGTCCTGACTTTC. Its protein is CASSQQRPGQGVSGANVLTF.

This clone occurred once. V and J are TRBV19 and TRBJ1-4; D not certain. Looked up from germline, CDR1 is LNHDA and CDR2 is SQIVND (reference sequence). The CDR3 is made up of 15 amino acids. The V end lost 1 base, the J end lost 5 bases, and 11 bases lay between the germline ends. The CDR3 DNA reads TGTGCCAGTAGTATAGCGCGCACAGAGAATGAAAAACTGTTTTTT. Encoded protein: CASSIARTENEKLFF.

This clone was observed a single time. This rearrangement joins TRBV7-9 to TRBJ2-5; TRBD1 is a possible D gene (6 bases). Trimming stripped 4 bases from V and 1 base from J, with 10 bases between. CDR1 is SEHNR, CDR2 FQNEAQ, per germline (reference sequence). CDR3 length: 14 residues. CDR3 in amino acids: CASSSTGFQETQYF. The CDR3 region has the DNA TGTGCCAGCAGCTCAACAGGGTTCCAAGAGACCCAGTACTTC.

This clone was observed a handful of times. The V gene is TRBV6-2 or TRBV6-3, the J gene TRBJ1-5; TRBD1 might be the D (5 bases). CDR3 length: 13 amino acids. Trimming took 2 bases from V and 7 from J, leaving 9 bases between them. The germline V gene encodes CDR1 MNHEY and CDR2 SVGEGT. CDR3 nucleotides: TGTGCCAGCAGTTACCCCGGGGGGCAGCCCCAGCATTTT. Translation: CASSYPGGQPQHF.

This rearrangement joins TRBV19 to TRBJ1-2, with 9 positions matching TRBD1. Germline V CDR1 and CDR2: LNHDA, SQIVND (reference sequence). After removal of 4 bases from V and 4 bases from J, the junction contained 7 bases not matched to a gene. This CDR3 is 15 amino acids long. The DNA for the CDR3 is TGTGCCAGTAGTACCCAGGGACAGGGCTTCTATGGCTACACCTTC. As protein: CASSTQGQGFYGYTF.

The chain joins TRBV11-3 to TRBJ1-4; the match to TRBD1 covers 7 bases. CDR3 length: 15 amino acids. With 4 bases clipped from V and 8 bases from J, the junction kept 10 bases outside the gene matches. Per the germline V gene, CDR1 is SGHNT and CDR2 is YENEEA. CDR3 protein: CASSSSTGWGEKLFF. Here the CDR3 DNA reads TGTGCCAGCAGCTCATCGACAGGGTGGGGCGAAAAACTGTTTTTT.

The CDR3 DNA reads as TGTGCCAGCAGCGAACGACAGGGCCTCTCCTACGAGCAGTACTTC. Protein product: CASSERQGLSYEQYF. The rearrangement joins TRBV7-2 to TRBJ2-7; 7 bases fit TRBD1. Germline CDR1 and CDR2: SGHTA and FQGNSA. The CDR3 loop spans 15 amino acids. V shed 5 bases, J shed 0 bases, and the junction held 7 bases outside the gene matches.

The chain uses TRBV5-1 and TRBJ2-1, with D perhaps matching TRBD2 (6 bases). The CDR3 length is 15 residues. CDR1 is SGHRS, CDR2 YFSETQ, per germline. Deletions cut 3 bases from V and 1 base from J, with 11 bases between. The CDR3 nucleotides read TGCGCCAGCAGCTCAAACGGGGGATCCTACAATGAGCAGTTCTTC. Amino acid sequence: CASSSNGGSYNEQFF.

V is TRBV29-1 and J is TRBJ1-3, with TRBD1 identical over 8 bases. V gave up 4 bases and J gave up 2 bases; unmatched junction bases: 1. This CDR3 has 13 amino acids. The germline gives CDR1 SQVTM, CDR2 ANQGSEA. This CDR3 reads CSVGQGTGNTIYF. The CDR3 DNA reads TGCAGCGTTGGACAGGGGACTGGAAACACCATATATTTT.

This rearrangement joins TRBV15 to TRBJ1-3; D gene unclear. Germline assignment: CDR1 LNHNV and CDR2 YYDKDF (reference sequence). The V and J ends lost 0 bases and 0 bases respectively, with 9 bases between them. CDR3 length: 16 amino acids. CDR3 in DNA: TGTGCCACCAGCAGAGAGAGGGTATCCTCTGGAAACACCATATATTTT. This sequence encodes CATSRERVSSGNTIYF.

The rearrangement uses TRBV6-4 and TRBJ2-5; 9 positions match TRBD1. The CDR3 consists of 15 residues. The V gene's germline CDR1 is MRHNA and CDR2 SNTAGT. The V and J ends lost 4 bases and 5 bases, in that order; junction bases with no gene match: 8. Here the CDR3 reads CASSANRGQGETQYF. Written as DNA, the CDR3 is TGTGCCAGCAGTGCCAACAGGGGGCAGGGGGAGACCCAGTACTTC.

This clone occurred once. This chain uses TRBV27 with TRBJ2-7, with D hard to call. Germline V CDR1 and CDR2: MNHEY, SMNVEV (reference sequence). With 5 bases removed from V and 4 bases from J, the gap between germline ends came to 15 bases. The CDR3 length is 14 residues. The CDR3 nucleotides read TGTGCCAGCAGTCCTACCCTCTTCCGATACGAGCAGTACTTC. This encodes CASSPTLFRYEQYF.

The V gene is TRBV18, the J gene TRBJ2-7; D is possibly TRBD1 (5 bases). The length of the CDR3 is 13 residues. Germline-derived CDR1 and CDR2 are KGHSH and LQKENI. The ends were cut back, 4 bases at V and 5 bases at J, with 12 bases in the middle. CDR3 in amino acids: CASSRNQGNEQYF. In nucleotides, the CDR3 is TGTGCCAGCTCACGAAATCAGGGCAACGAGCAGTACTTC.

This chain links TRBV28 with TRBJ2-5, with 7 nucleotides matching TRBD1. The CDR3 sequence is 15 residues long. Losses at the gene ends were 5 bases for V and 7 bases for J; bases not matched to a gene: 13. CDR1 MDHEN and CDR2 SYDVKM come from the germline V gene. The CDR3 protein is CASSPKGQRPRTQYF. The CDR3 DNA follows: TGTGCCAGCAGTCCTAAGGGACAGAGACCACGGACCCAGTACTTC.

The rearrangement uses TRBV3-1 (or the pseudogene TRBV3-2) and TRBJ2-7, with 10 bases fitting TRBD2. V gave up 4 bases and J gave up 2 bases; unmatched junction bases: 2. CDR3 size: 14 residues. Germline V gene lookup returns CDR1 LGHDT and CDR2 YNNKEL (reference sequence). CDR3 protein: CASSPSGSTYEQYF. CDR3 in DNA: TGTGCCAGCAGCCCTAGCGGGAGTACCTACGAGCAGTACTTC.

CDR3 coding DNA: TGCGCCAGCAGCTTGGGCGACAGGATCTCACAGCGGGAGCAGTACTTC. It codes for CASSLGDRISQREQYF. V gene TRBV5-1 combines with J gene TRBJ2-7; tentatively, D is TRBD1 (6 bases). The ends were cut back, 0 bases at V and 7 bases at J, with 20 bases in the middle. CDR1 and CDR2 (germline): SGHRS, YFSETQ. The length of the CDR3 is 16 residues.

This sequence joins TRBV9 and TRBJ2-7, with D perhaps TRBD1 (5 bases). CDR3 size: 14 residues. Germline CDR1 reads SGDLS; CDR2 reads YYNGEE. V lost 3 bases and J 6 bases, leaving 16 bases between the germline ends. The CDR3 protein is CASSATAPEAEQYF. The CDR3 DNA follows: TGTGCCAGCAGCGCGACAGCCCCTGAGGCCGAGCAGTACTTC.

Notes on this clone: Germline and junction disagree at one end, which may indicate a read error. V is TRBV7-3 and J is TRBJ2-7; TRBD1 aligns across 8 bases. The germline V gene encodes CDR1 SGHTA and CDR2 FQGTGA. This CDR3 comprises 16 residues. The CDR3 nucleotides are TGTGCCAGCAGCTTATATCCCCGGGCAGGGGGCTACCAGCAGTACTTC. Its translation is CASSLYPRAGGYQQYF.